The clone carrying this T cell receptor (beta chain) showed up just once. The source of the sample is a study of control samples from healthy donors and cancer patients. Generated by immunoSEQ multiplex PCR, the TCRdb table keeps only in-frame clones and is missing some. This table has around 30,000 clones, about 93% appearing once. The V end lost 0 bases, the J end lost 6 bases, and 10 bases lay between the germline ends. CDR3 length equals 15 residues. Per the germline V gene, CDR1 is SGDLS and CDR2 is YYNGEE. Sequenced material: PBMCs. The receptor comes from a man aged 40-50 years with colorectal cancer. The chain joins TRBV9 to TRBJ1-6; D call uncertain. The CDR3 is CASSVEMSPNSPLHF. CDR3 DNA sequence: TGTGCCAGCAGCGTAGAGATGTCCCCTAATTCACCCCTCCACTTT. The full variable domain, completed using reference TRBV9 and TRBJ1-6, is DSGVTQTPKHLITATGQRVTLRCSPRSGDLSVYWYQQSLDQGLQFLIQYYNGEERAKGNILERFSAQQFPDLHSELNLSSLELGDSALYFCASSVEMSPNSPLHFGNGTRLTVT.